The entry below gives a single TCR beta chain sequence along with its context. The antigen is not known. CD8+ and CD4+ T cells circulating in blood were sequenced for TCR beta. TEMRA cells were enriched by FACS, while CD8+ and CD4+ T cells were obtained through a negative isolation that was performed magnetically. The data were taken from a study of CD8 T cells in Susac syndrome. Study-wide context: Sequencing included Susac syndrome patients, over 5 of them with active disease and roughly eight in remission.

Reverse transcription used about 0.45 to 1 ug RNA and random hexamers. TCRdb ran MiXCR on the immunoSEQ multiplex PCR reads and lists one entry per CDR3 protein. This sample has 65,000 to 100,000 distinct CDR3 sequences; around 96% occur once, and the top ten carry approximately 0.41%. V shed 4 bases and J shed 7 bases, with 14 bases lying between them. This CDR3 region has 14 residues. Germline CDR1 SGDLS, CDR2 YYNGEE. Study findings and constraints: Susac-specific public clones were found in total CD8+ and CD8+ TEMRA repertoires, numbering some 17 and five, respectively.

The chain recombines TRBV9 with TRBJ2-2; D ambiguous. This receptor was taken from a human donor with Susac syndrome. Sequencing was performed on CD8+ T cells from PBMCs. The CDR3 region is CASSIGRYVGELFF. The DNA for the CDR3 is TGTGCCAGCAGCATCGGACGGTACGTCGGGGAGCTGTTTTTT.